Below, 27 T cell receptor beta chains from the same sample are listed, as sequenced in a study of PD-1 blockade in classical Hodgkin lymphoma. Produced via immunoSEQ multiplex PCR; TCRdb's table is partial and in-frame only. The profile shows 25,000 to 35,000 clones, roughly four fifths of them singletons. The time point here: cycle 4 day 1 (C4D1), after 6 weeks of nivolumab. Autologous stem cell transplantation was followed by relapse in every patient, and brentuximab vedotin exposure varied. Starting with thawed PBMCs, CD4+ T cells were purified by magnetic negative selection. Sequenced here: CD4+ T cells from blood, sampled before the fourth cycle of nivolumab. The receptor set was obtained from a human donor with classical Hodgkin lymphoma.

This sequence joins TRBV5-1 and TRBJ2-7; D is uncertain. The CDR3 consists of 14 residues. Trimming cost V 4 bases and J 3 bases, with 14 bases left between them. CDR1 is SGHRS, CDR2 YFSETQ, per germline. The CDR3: CASSLGLQLYEQYF. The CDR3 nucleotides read TGCGCCAGCAGCCTGGGATTACAGCTCTACGAGCAGTACTTC. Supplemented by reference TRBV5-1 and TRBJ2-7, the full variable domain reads KAGVTQTPRYLIKTRGQQVTLSCSPISGHRSVSWYQQTPGQGLQFLFEYFSETQRNKGNFPGRFSGRQFSNSRSEMNVSTLELGDSALYLCASSLGLQLYEQYFGPGTRLTVT.

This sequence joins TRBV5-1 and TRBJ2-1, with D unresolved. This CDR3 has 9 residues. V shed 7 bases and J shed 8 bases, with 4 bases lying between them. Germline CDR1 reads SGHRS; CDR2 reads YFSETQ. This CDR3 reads CASHDEQFF. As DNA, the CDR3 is TGCGCCAGCCACGATGAGCAGTTCTTC.

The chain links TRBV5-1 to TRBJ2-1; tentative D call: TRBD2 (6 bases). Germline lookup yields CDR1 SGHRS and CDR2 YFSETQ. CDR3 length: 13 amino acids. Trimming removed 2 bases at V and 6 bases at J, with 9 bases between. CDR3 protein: CASSFGSGNEQFF. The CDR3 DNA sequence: TGCGCCAGCAGCTTCGGTAGCGGCAATGAGCAGTTCTTC.

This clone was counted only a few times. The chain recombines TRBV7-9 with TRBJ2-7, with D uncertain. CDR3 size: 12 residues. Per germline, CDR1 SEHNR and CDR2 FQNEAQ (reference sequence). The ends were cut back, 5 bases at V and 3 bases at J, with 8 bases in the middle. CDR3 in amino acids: CASSRSLYEQYF. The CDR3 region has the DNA TGTGCCAGCAGCCGATCCCTCTACGAGCAGTACTTC.

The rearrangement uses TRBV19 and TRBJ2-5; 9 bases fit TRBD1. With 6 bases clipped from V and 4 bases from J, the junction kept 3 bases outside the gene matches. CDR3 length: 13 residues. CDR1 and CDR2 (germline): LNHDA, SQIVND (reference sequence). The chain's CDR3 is CASRRTGVETQYF. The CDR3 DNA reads TGTGCCAGTAGGAGGACAGGGGTAGAGACCCAGTACTTC.

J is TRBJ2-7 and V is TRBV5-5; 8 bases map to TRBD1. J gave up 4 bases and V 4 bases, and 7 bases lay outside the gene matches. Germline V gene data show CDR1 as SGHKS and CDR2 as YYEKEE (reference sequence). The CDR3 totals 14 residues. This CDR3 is CASSTGQGSYEQYF. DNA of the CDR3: TGTGCCAGCAGCACAGGACAGGGAAGTTACGAGCAGTACTTC.

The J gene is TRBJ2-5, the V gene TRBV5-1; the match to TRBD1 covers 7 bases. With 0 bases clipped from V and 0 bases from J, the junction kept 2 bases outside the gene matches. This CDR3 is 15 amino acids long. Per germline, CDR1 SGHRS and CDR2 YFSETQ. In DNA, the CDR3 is TGCGCCAGCAGCTTGGCGGACAGGTACCAAGAGACCCAGTACTTC. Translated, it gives CASSLADRYQETQYF.

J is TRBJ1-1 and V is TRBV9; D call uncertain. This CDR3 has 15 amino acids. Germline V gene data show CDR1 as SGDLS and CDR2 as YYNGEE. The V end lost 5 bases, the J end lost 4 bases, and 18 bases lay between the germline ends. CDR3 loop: CASSSVGTAVTEAFF. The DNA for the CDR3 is TGTGCCAGCAGTAGCGTAGGAACGGCTGTCACTGAAGCTTTCTTT.

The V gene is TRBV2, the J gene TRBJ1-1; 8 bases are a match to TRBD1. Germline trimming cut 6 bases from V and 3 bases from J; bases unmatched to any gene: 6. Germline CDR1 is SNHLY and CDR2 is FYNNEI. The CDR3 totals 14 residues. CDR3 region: CASRDYRGYTEAFF. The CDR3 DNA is TGTGCCAGCAGAGACTACAGGGGGTACACTGAAGCTTTCTTT.

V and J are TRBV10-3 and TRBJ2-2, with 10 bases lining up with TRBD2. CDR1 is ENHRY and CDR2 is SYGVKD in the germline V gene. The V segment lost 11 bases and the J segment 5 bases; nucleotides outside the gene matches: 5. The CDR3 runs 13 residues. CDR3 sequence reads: CAVGTSETGELFF. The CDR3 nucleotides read TGTGCCGTCGGGACTAGCGAGACCGGGGAGCTGTTTTTT.

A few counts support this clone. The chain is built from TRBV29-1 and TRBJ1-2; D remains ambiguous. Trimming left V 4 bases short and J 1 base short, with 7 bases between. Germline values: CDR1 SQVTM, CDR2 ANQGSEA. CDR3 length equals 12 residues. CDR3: CSVGAGNYGYTF. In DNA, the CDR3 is TGCAGCGTTGGAGCGGGTAACTATGGCTACACCTTC.

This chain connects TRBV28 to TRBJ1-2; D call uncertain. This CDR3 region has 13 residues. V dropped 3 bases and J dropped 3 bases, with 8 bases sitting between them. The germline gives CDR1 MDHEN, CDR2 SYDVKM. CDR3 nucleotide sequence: TGTGCCAGCAGTTTGTCTTCGTACTATGGCTACACCTTC. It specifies CASSLSSYYGYTF.

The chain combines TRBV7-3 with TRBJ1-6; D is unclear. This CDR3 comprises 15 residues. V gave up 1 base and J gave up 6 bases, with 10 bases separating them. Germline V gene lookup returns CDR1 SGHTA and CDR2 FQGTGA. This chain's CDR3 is CASSLIPQPNSPLHF. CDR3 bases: TGTGCCAGCAGCTTAATTCCACAGCCTAATTCACCCCTCCACTTT.

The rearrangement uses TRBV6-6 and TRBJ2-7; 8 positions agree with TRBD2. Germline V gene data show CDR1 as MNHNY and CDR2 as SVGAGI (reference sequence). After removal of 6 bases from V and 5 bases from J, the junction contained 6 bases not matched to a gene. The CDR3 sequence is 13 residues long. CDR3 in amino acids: CASSPGGVHEQYF. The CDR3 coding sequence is TGTGCCAGCAGCCCCGGGGGGGTCCACGAGCAGTACTTC.

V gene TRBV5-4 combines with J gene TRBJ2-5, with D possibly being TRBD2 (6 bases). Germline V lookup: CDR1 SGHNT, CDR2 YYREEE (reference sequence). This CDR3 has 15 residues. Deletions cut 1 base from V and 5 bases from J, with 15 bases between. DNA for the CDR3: TGTGCCAGCAGCTTGACCGGGACTCCGCTTGAGACCCAGTACTTC. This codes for CASSLTGTPLETQYF.

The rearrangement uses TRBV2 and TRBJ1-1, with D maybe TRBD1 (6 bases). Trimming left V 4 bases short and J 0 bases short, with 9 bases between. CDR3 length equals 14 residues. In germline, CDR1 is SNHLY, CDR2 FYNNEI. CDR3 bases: TGTGCCAGCAGTGTTCAGGGGCTGAACACTGAAGCTTTCTTT. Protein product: CASSVQGLNTEAFF.

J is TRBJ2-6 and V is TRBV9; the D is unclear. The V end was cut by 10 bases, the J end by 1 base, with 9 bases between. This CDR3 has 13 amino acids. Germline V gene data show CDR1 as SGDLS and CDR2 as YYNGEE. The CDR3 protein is CASEESGANVLTF. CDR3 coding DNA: TGTGCCTCTGAGGAATCTGGGGCCAACGTCCTGACTTTC.

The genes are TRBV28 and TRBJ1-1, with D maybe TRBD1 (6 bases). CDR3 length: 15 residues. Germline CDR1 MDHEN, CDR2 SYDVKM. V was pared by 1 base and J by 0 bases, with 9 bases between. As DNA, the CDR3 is TGTGCCAGCAGTTTATATGGGGGCCTGAACACTGAAGCTTTCTTT. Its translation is CASSLYGGLNTEAFF.

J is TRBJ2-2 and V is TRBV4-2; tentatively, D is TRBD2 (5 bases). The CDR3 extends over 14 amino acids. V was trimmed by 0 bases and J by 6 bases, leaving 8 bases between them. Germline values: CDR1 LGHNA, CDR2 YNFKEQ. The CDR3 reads CASSQESRAGELFF. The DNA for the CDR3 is TGTGCCAGCAGCCAAGAGTCGAGGGCCGGGGAGCTGTTTTTT.

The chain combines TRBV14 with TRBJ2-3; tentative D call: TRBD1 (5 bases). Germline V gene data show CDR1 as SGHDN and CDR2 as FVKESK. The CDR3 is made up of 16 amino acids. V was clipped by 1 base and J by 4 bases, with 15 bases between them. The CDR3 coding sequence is TGTGCCAGCAGCCAAGTCCAGGGTGGGCTTGCAGATACGCAGTATTTT. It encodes CASSQVQGGLADTQYF.

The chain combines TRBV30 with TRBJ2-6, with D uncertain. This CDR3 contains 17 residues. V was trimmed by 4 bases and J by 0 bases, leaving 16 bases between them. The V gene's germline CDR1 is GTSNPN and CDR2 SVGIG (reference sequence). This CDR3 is CAWNVPSAPSGANVLTF. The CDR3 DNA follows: TGTGCCTGGAATGTTCCGAGCGCCCCCTCTGGGGCCAACGTCCTGACTTTC.

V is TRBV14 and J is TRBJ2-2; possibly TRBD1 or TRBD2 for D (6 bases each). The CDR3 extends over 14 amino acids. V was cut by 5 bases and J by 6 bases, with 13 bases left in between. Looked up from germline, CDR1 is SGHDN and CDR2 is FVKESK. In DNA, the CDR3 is TGTGCCAGCAGCATTAACAGGGAGGCCGGGGAGCTGTTTTTT. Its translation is CASSINREAGELFF.

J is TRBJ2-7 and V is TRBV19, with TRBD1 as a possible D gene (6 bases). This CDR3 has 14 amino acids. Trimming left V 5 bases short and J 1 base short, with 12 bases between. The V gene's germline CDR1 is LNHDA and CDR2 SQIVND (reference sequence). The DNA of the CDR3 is TGTGCCAGTAGTGATGACAGGCTTTCCTACGAGCAGTACTTC. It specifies CASSDDRLSYEQYF.

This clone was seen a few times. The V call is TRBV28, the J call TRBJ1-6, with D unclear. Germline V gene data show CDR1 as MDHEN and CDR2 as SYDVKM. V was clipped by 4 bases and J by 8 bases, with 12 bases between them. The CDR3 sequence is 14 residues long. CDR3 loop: CASSSVSSYSPLHF. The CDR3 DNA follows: TGTGCCAGCAGTTCAGTATCATCCTATTCACCCCTCCACTTT. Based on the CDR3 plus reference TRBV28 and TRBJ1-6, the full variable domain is DVKVTQSSRYLVKRTGEKVFLECVQDMDHENMFWYRQDPGLGLRLIYFSYDVKMKEKGDIPEGYSVSREKKERFSLILESASTNQTSMYLCASSSVSSYSPLHFGNGTRLTVT.

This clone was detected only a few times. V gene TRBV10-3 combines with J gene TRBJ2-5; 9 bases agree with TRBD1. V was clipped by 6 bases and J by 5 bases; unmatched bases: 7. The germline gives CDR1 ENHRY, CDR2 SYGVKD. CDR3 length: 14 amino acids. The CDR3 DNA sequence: TGTGCCATCAGGCCCGAGGACAGGGGTGAGACCCAGTACTTC. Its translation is CAIRPEDRGETQYF.

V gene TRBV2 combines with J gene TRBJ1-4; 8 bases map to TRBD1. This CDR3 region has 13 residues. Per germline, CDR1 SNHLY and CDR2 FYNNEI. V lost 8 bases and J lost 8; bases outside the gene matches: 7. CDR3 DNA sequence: TGTGCCAGCTTGGACAGGGTAGGAGAAAAACTGTTTTTT. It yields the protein CASLDRVGEKLFF.

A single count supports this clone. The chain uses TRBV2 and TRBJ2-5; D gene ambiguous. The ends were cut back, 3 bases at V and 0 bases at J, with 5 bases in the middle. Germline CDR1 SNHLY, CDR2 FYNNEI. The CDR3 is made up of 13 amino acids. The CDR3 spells CASSEGHQETQYF. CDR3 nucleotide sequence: TGTGCCAGCAGTGAGGGCCACCAAGAGACCCAGTACTTC.